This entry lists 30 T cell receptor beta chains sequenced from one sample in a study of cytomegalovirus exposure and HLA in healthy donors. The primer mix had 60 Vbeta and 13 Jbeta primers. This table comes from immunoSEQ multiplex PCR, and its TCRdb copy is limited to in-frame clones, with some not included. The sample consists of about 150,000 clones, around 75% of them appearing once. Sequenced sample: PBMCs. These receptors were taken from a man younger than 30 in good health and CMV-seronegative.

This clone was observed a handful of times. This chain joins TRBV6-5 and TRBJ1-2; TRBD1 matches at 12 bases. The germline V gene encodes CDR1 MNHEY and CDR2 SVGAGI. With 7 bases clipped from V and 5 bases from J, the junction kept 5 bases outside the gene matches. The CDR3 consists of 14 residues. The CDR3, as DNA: TGTGCCAGCATCCCGGGACAGGGGGCGTATGGCTACACCTTC. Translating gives CASIPGQGAYGYTF.

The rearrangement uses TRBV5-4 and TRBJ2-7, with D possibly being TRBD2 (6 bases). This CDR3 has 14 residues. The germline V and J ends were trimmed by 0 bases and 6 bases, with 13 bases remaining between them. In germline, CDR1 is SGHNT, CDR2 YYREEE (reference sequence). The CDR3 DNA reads TGTGCCAGCAGCTTGGGTCCCCTGGGAGGCGAGCAGTACTTC. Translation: CASSLGPLGGEQYF.

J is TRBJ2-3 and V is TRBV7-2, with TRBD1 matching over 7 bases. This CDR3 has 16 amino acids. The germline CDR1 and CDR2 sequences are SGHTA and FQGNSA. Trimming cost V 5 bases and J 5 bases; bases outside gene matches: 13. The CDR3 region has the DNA TGTGCCAGCAGCCAACAGGGGCGTCGGGGTGGAGATACGCAGTATTTT. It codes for CASSQQGRRGGDTQYF.

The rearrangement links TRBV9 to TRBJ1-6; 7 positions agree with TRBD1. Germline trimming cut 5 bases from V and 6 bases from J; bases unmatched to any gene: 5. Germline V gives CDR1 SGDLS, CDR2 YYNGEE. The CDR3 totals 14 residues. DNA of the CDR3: TGTGCCAGCAGATCCGGGACAGTTAATTCACCCCTCCACTTT. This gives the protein CASRSGTVNSPLHF.

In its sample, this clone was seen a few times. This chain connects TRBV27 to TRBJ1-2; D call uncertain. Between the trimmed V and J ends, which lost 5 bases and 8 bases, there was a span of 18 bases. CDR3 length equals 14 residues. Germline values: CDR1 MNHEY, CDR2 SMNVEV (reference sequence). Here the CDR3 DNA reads TGTGCCAGCAGTCAACCTTGGACTCCGGGCGGCTACACCTTC. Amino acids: CASSQPWTPGGYTF.

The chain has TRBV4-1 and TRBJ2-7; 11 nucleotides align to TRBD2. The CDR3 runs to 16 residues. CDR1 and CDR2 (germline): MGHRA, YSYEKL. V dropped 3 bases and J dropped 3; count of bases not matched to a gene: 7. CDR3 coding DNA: TGCGCCAGCAGCCAGGTACTAGCGGGAGATAGCTACGAGCAGTACTTC. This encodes CASSQVLAGDSYEQYF.

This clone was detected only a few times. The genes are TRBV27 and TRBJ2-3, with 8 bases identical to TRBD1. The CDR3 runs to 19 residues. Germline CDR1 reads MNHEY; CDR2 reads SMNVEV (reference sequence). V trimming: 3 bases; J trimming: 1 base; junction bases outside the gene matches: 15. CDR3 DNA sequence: TGTGCCAGCAGTTTCCAAGGGACAGGATGGCCCGAGGGCACAGATACGCAGTATTTT. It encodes CASSFQGTGWPEGTDTQYF.

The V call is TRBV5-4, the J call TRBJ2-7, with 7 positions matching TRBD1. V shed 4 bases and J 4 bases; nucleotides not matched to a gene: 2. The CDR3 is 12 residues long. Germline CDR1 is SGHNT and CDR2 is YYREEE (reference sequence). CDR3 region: CASSGDRYEQYF. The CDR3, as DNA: TGTGCCAGCAGCGGGGACAGATACGAGCAGTACTTC.

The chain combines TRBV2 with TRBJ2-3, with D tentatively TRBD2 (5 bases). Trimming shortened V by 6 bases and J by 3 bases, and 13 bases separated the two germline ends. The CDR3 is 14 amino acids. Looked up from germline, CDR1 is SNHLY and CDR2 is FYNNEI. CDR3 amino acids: CASSPQRMTDTQYF. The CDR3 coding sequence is TGTGCCAGCAGCCCTCAGCGGATGACAGATACGCAGTATTTT.

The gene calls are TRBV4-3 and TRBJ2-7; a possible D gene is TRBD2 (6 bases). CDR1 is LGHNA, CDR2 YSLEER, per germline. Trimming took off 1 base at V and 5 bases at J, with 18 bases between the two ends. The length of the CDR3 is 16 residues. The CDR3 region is CASSQGPAGRTHEQYF. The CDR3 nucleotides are TGCGCCAGCAGCCAAGGTCCGGCAGGGAGGACGCACGAGCAGTACTTC.

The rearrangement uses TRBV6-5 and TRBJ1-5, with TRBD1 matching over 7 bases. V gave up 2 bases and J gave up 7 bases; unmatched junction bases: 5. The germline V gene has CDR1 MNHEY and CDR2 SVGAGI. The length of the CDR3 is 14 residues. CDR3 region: CASSYEEGAQPQHF. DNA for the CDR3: TGTGCCAGCAGTTACGAAGAGGGGGCACAGCCCCAGCATTTT.

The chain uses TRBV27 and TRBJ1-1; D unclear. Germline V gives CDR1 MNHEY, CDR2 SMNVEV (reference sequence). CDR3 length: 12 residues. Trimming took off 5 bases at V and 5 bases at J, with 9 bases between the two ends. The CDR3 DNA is TGTGCCAGCAGTCCCCGGGGTACTGAAGCTTTCTTT. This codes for CASSPRGTEAFF.

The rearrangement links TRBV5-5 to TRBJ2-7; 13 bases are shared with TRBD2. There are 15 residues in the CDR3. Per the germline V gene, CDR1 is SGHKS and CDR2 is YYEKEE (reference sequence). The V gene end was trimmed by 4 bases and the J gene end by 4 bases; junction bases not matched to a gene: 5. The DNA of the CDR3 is TGTGCCAGCAGCACCGGGACTAGCGGGATGTACGAGCAGTACTTC. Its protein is CASSTGTSGMYEQYF.

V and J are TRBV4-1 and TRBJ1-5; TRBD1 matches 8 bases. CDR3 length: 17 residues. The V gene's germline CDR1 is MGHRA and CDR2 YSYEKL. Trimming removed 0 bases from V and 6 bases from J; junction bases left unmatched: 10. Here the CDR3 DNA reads TGCGCCAGCAGCCAAGATTTTCCCAGGGGGCTCGGTCAGCCCCAGCATTTT. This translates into CASSQDFPRGLGQPQHF.

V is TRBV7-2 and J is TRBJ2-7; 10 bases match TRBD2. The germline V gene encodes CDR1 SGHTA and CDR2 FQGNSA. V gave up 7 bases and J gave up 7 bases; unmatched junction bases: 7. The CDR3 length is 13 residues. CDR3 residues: CASKTSGAGEQYF. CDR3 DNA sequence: TGTGCCAGCAAAACTAGCGGGGCGGGGGAGCAGTACTTC.

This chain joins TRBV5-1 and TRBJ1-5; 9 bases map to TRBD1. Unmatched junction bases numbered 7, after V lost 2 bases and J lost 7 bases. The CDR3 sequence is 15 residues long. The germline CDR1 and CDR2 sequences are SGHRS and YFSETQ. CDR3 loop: CASSLVPGQGQPQHF. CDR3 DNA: TGCGCCAGCAGCTTAGTCCCGGGACAGGGACAGCCCCAGCATTTT.

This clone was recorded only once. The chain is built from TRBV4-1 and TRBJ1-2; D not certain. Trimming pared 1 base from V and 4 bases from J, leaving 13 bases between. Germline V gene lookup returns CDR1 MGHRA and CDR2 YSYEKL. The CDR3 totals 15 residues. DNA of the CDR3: TGCGCCAGCAGCCAAGTCCGGGAGACCCTCTATGGCTACACCTTC. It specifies CASSQVRETLYGYTF.

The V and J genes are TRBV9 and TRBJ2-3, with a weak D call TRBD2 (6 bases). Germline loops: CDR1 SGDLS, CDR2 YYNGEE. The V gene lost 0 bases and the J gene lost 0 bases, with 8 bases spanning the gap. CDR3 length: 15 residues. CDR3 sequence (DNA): TGTGCCAGCAGCGTAGTGGCGGGAAGCACAGATACGCAGTATTTT. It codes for CASSVVAGSTDTQYF. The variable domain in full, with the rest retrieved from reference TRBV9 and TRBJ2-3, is DSGVTQTPKHLITATGQRVTLRCSPRSGDLSVYWYQQSLDQGLQFLIQYYNGEERAKGNILERFSAQQFPDLHSELNLSSLELGDSALYFCASSVVAGSTDTQYFGPGTRLTVL.

CDR3 nucleotides: TGTGCCAGCAGTCCCTCGTGGCTGAACACTGAAGCTTTCTTT. As protein: CASSPSWLNTEAFF. The rearrangement uses TRBV6-5 and TRBJ1-1, with D unclear. Germline values: CDR1 MNHEY, CDR2 SVGAGI. The length of the CDR3 is 14 residues. V was pared by 5 bases and J by 0 bases, with 10 bases between.

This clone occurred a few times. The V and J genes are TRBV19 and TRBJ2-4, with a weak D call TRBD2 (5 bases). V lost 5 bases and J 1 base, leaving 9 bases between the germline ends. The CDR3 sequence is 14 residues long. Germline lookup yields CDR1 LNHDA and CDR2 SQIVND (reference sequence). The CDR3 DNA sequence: TGTGCCAGTAGTCGACCGGGGGCCAAAAACATTCAGTACTTC. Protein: CASSRPGAKNIQYF.

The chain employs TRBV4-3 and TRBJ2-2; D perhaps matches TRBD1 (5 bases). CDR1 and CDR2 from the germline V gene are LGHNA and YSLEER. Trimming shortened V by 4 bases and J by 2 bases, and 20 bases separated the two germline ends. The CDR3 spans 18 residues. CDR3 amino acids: CASSPDLPGPVNTGELFF. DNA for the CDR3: TGCGCCAGCAGCCCCGACCTCCCAGGGCCGGTAAACACCGGGGAGCTGTTTTTT.

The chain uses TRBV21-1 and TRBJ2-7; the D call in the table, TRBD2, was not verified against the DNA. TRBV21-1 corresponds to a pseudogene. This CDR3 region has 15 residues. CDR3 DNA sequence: TGTGCCAGCGTGAGACTAGCGGGCGTAAGTGGCGAGCAGTACTTC. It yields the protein CASVRLAGVSGEQYF.

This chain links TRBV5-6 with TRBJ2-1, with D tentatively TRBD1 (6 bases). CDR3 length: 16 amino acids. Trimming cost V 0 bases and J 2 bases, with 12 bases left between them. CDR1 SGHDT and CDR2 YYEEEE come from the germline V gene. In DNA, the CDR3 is TGTGCCAGCAGCTTGGGGGGGCTCAAGGCCTACAATGAGCAGTTCTTC. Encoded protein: CASSLGGLKAYNEQFF.

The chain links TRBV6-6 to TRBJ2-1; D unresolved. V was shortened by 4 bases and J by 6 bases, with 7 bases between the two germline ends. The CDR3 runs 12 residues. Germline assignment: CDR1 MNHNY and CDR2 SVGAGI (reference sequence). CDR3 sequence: CASSSLLNEQFF. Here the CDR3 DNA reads TGTGCCAGCAGTTCCCTCCTCAATGAGCAGTTCTTC.

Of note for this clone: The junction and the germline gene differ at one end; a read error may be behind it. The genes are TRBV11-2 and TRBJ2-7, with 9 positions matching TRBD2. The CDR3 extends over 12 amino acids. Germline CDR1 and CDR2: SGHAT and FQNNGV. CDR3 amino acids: CASSLGGGTSLF. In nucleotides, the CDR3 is TGTGCCAGCAGCTTAGGGGGAGGGACTAGCCTCTTC.

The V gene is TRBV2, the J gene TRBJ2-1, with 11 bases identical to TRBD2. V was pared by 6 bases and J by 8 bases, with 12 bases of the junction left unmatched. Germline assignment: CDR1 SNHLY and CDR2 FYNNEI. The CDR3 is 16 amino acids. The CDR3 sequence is CASSGLAGLAGDEQFF. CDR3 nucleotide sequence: TGTGCCAGCAGCGGACTAGCGGGCCTCGCGGGGGATGAGCAGTTCTTC.

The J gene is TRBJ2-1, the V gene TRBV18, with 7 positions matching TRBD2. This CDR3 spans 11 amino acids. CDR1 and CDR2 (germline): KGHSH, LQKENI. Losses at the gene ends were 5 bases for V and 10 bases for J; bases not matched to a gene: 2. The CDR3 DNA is TGTGCCAGCTCAAGGGACTACGAGCAGTTCTTC. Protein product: CASSRDYEQFF.

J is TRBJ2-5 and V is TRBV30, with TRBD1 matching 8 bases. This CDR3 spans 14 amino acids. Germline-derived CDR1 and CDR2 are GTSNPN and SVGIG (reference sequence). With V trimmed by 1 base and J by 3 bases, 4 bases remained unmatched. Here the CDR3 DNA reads TGTGCCTGGAGTGCGGGACAGGAAAAAGAGACCCAGTACTTC. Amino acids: CAWSAGQEKETQYF.

In nucleotides, the CDR3 is TGCACCAAAGTTACGGGAGGGGCCCAATACAATGAGCAGTTCTTC. This encodes CTKVTGGAQYNEQFF. The rearrangement links TRBV1 to TRBJ2-1; the D segment call TRBD2 is taken from the table without a DNA check. TRBV1 is a pseudogene locus. This CDR3 has 15 amino acids.

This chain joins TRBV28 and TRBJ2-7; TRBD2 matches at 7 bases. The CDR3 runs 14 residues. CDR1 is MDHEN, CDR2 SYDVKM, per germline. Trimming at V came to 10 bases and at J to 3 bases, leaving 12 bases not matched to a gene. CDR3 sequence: CATCGRAVDYEQYF. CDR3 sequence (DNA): TGTGCCACCTGTGGGAGGGCCGTGGACTACGAGCAGTACTTC.